This T cell receptor (beta chain) was retrieved from a study of T cells after yellow fever vaccination. General study findings and limits: The study noted that FACS-sorted repertoires could contain abundant clonotypes contaminating from the bulk population. Reappearance after the booster was observed for most primary-vaccination clones (96% CD4, just over 85% CD8).

5'RACE template switching added a universal primer site and UMIs to TCR cDNA. TCRdb re-analysed the 5' RACE reads in MiXCR, keeping a single row per CDR3 protein. The sample lists fewer than 500,000 distinct CDR3 sequences, approximately 19% occurring once. About this clonotype itself: As yet, its antigen is unknown.

The material was PBMCs, obtained before the yellow fever booster vaccination. This sequence originates from a young man who received the YFV17D yellow fever vaccine.

CDR3 nucleotide sequence: TGCGCCAGCAGCCAAGATTGGGGGACCGGGGAGCTGTTTTTT. Translated: CASSQDWGTGELFF. The rearrangement joins TRBV4-1 to TRBJ2-2; the D gene could be TRBD1 or TRBD2 (5 bases each). V was trimmed by 0 bases and J by 5 bases, leaving 7 bases between them. Germline-derived CDR1 and CDR2 are MGHRA and YSYEKL. This CDR3 has 14 amino acids.